These T cell receptor beta chains were read from a single sample in a study of blood T cell repertoires in COVID-19. The protocol was immunoSEQ multiplex PCR, while the TCRdb copy is restricted to in-frame clones and leaves out a portion. The sample lists over 75,000 clones, 85% to 90% seen once, with around 4.2% in the top ten. The sample taken for sequencing was peripheral blood. All receptors derive from a human donor with COVID-19, enrolled during active disease. The donor label of this sample is uncertain. Both conserved end residues are part of each CDR3. D genes are given only for firm matches. Rows may omit the clone size; those that give it use once, few, many or a size class.

v_call: TRBV25-1
d_call: -
j_call: TRBJ2-7
clone_size: -
cdr3_aa: CASSGGLLDEQYF
cdr3_nt: TGTGCCAGCAGTGGGGGGCTGCTGGACGAGCAGTACTTC

v_call: TRBV5-1
d_call: -
j_call: TRBJ1-4
clone_size: -
cdr3_aa: CASSLNRPNEKLFF
cdr3_nt: TGCGCCAGCAGCTTGAACAGACCAAATGAAAAACTGTTTTTT

v_call: TRBV4-1
d_call: -
j_call: TRBJ1-1
clone_size: -
cdr3_aa: CASSRSAGDTEAFF
cdr3_nt: TGCGCCAGCAGCCGCTCGGCAGGGGACACTGAAGCTTTCTTT

v_call: TRBV15
d_call: -
j_call: TRBJ1-3
clone_size: -
cdr3_aa: CATSRDPASSGNTIYF
cdr3_nt: TGTGCCACCAGCAGAGATCCAGCGAGCTCTGGAAACACCATATATTTT

v_call: TRBV6-4
d_call: -
j_call: TRBJ1-2
clone_size: few
cdr3_aa: CASGGYTF
cdr3_nt: TGTGCCAGCGGCGGCTACACCTTC

v_call: TRBV12-3/TRBV12-4
d_call: -
j_call: TRBJ1-6
clone_size: -
cdr3_aa: CASSLRVSPLHF
cdr3_nt: TGTGCCAGCAGTTTGAGGGTGTCACCCCTCCACTTT

v_call: TRBV4-2
d_call: -
j_call: TRBJ1-4
clone_size: -
cdr3_aa: CASSPLDGADEKLFF
cdr3_nt: TGTGCCAGCAGCCCCCTGGATGGGGCTGACGAAAAACTGTTTTTT

v_call: TRBV11-2
d_call: TRBD1
j_call: TRBJ1-1
clone_size: -
cdr3_aa: CASSLPSGGTEAFF
cdr3_nt: TGTGCCAGCAGCCTACCCTCAGGGGGTACTGAAGCTTTCTTT

v_call: TRBV15
d_call: -
j_call: TRBJ2-7
clone_size: -
cdr3_aa: CATSRDEYEQYF
cdr3_nt: TGTGCCACCAGCAGAGATGAGTACGAGCAGTACTTC

v_call: TRBV11-3
d_call: -
j_call: TRBJ1-1
clone_size: -
cdr3_aa: CASSLGGSSTEAFF
cdr3_nt: TGTGCCAGCAGCTTGGGGGGGAGCTCCACTGAAGCTTTCTTT

v_call: TRBV2
d_call: -
j_call: TRBJ1-5
clone_size: -
cdr3_aa: CASSEATDQPQHF
cdr3_nt: TGTGCCAGCAGTGAAGCGACTGATCAGCCCCAGCATTTT

v_call: TRBV7-2
d_call: TRBD1
j_call: TRBJ1-2
clone_size: -
cdr3_aa: CASSLNTGGDGYTF
cdr3_nt: TGTGCCAGCAGCTTAAATACAGGGGGCGATGGCTACACCTTC

v_call: TRBV7-9
d_call: -
j_call: TRBJ2-5
clone_size: -
cdr3_aa: CASSPLETQYF
cdr3_nt: TGTGCCAGCAGCCCTCTGGAGACCCAGTACTTC

v_call: TRBV2
d_call: -
j_call: TRBJ2-7
clone_size: -
cdr3_aa: CASREGPAYEQYF
cdr3_nt: TGTGCCAGCAGGGAGGGGCCTGCCTACGAGCAGTACTTC

v_call: TRBV27
d_call: TRBD1
j_call: TRBJ2-2
clone_size: -
cdr3_aa: CASSQGAYSTGELFF
cdr3_nt: TGTGCCAGCAGTCAGGGGGCTTACAGCACCGGGGAGCTGTTTTTT

v_call: TRBV12-3/TRBV12-4
d_call: TRBD1
j_call: TRBJ2-7
clone_size: -
cdr3_aa: CASSLGRQGEQYF
cdr3_nt: TGTGCCAGCAGTTTGGGAAGACAGGGCGAGCAGTACTTC

v_call: TRBV5-1
d_call: TRBD2
j_call: TRBJ2-7
clone_size: -
cdr3_aa: CASSSTSGGPMNYEQYF
cdr3_nt: TGCGCCAGCAGCTCTACTAGCGGGGGGCCCATGAACTACGAGCAGTACTTC

v_call: TRBV6-6
d_call: -
j_call: TRBJ2-3
clone_size: -
cdr3_aa: CASSFGRLQGTQYF
cdr3_nt: TGTGCCAGCAGTTTCGGACGACTGCAGGGTACGCAGTATTTT

v_call: TRBV7-3
d_call: TRBD2
j_call: TRBJ2-2
clone_size: -
cdr3_aa: CASSLIGGGLPGELFF
cdr3_nt: TGTGCCAGCAGCTTGATCGGCGGGGGGCTACCCGGGGAGCTGTTTTTT

v_call: TRBV11-2
d_call: -
j_call: TRBJ1-1
clone_size: -
cdr3_aa: CASSPGKRWLWATEAFF
cdr3_nt: TGTGCCAGCAGCCCTGGAAAACGTTGGTTGTGGGCAACTGAAGCTTTCTTT

v_call: TRBV24-1
d_call: TRBD1
j_call: TRBJ1-1
clone_size: -
cdr3_aa: CALPPGQDIMNTEAFF
cdr3_nt: TGTGCCCTCCCTCCGGGACAGGATATCATGAACACTGAAGCTTTCTTT

v_call: TRBV7-3
d_call: -
j_call: TRBJ1-2
clone_size: -
cdr3_aa: CASSLGGGDPYGYTF
cdr3_nt: TGTGCCAGCAGCTTAGGCGGAGGGGACCCCTATGGCTACACCTTC

v_call: TRBV6-5
d_call: -
j_call: TRBJ2-1
clone_size: -
cdr3_aa: CASSLGTRNEQFF
cdr3_nt: TGTGCCAGCAGTCTGGGGACTCGCAATGAGCAGTTCTTC

v_call: TRBV30
d_call: -
j_call: TRBJ2-1
clone_size: -
cdr3_aa: CAWSPSGPNEQFF
cdr3_nt: TGTGCCTGGAGTCCATCAGGGCCCAATGAGCAGTTCTTC

v_call: TRBV18
d_call: -
j_call: TRBJ2-1
clone_size: -
cdr3_aa: CASSPLPQGGQFF
cdr3_nt: TGTGCCAGCTCACCACTCCCCCAGGGGGGGCAGTTCTTC

v_call: TRBV3-1/TRBV3-2
d_call: -
j_call: TRBJ2-7
clone_size: -
cdr3_aa: CASSLLSYEQYF
cdr3_nt: TGTGCCAGCAGCCTCCTCTCCTACGAGCAGTACTTC

v_call: TRBV6-5
d_call: -
j_call: TRBJ2-7
clone_size: -
cdr3_aa: CASASGTLSYEQYF
cdr3_nt: TGTGCCAGCGCCTCCGGGACACTCTCCTACGAGCAGTACTTC

v_call: TRBV15
d_call: -
j_call: TRBJ1-4
clone_size: -
cdr3_aa: CATSDGVTAFNEKLFF
cdr3_nt: TGTGCCACCAGCGACGGAGTGACAGCCTTTAATGAAAAACTGTTTTTT